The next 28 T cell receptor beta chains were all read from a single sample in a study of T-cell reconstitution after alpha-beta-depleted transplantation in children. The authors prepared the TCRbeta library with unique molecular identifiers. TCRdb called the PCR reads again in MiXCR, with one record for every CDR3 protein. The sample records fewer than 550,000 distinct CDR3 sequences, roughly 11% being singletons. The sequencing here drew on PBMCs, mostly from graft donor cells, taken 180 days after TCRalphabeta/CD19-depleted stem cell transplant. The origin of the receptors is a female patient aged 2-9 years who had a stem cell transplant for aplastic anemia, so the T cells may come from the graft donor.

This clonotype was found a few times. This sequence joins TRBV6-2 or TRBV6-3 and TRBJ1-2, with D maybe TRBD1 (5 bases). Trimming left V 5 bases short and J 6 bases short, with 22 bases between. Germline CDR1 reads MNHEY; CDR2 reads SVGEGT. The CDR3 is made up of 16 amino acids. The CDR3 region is CASSPSQTKGTDGYTF. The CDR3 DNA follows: TGTGCCAGCAGTCCCAGCCAGACCAAGGGGACGGATGGCTACACCTTC.

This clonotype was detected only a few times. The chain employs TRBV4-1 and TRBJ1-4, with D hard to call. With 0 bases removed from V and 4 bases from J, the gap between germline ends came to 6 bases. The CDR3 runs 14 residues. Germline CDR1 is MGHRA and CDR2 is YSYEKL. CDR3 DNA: TGCGCCAGCAGCCAAGAACCCCTTAATGAAAAACTGTTTTTT. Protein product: CASSQEPLNEKLFF.

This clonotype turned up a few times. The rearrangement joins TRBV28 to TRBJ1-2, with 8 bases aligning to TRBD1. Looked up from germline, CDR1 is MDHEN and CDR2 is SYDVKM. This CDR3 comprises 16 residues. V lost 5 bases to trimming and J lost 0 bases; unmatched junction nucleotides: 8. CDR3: CASSETGTGSNYGYTF. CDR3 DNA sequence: TGTGCCAGCAGTGAGACCGGGACAGGATCTAACTATGGCTACACCTTC.

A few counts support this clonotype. Written as DNA, the CDR3 is TGCAGTGCCGTATCGACTCCGGCCTACGAGCAGTACTTC. Protein product: CSAVSTPAYEQYF. This chain links TRBV20-1 with TRBJ2-7; D gene unclear. CDR3 size: 13 residues. Trimming shortened V by 6 bases and J by 2 bases, and 14 bases separated the two germline ends. Germline CDR1 is DFQATT and CDR2 is SNEGSKA (reference sequence).

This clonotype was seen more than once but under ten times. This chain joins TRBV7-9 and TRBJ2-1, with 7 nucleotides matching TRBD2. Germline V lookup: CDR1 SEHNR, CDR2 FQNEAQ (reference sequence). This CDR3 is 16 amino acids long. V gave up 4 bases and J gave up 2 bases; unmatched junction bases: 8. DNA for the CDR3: TGTGCCAGCAGCTCCTTCGGGGGAGGGCCCTACAATGAGCAGTTCTTC. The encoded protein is CASSSFGGGPYNEQFF.

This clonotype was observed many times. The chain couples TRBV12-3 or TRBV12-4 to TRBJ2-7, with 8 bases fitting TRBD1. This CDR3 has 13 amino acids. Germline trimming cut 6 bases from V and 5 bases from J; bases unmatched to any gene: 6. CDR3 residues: CASSIRGLDEQYF. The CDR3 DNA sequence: TGTGCCAGCAGCATCAGGGGGCTGGACGAGCAGTACTTC.

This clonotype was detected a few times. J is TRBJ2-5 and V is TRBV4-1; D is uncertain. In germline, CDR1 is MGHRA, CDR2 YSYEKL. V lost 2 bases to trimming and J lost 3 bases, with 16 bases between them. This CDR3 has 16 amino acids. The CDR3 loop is CASSQWHTTLEETQYF. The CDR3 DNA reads TGCGCCAGCAGCCAATGGCACACCACCCTGGAAGAGACCCAGTACTTC.

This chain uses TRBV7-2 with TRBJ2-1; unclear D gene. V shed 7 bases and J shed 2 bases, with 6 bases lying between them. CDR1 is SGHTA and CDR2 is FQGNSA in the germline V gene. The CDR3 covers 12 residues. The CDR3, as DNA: TGTGCCAGCATTCTCCCCTACAATGAGCAGTTCTTC. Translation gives CASILPYNEQFF.

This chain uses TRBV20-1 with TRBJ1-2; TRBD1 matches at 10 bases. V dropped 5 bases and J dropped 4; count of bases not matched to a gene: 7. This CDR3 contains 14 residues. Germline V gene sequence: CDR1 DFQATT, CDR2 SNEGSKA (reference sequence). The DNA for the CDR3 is TGCAGTGCTCACGACAGGGGGCCGCTCTATGGCTACACCTTC. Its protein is CSAHDRGPLYGYTF.

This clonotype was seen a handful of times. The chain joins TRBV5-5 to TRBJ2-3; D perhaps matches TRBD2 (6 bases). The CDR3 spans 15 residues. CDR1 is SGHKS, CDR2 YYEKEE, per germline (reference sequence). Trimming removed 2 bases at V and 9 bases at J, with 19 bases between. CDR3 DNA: TGTGCCAGCAGCTTCGGGACTTTCTCACATCTAACGCAGTATTTT. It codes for CASSFGTFSHLTQYF.

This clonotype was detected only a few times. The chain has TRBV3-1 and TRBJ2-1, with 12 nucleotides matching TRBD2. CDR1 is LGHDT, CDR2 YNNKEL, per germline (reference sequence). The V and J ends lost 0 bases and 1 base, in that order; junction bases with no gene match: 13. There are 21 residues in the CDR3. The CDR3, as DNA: TGTGCCAGCAGCCAAGATTATAGTCTAGCGGGAGGGCCCGGATCCTACAATGAGCAGTTCTTC. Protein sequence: CASSQDYSLAGGPGSYNEQFF.

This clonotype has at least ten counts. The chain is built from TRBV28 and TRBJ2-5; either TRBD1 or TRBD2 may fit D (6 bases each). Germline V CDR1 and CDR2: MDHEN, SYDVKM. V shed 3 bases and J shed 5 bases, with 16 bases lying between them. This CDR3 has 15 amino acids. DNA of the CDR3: TGTGCCAGCAGTTTTGGGACAAGCGGGCAGGAGACCCAGTACTTC. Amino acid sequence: CASSFGTSGQETQYF.

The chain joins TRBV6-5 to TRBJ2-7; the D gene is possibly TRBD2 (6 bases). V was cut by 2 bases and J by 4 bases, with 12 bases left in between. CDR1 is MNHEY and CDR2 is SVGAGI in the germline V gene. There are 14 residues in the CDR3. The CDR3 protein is CASSYGLASYEQYV. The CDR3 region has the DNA TGTGCCAGCAGTTACGGGCTAGCGTCTTACGAGCAGTACGTC.

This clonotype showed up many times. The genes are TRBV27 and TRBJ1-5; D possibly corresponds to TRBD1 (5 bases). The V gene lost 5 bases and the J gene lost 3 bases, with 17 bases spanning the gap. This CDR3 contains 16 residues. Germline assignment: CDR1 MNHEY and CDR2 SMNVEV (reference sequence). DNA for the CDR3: TGTGCCAGCAGTCGCCTACCCGCAGGGACCAATCAGCCCCAGCATTTT. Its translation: CASSRLPAGTNQPQHF.

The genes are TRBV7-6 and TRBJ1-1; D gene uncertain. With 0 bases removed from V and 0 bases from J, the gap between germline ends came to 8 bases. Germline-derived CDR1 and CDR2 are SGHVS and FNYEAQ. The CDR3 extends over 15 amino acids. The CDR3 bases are TGTGCCAGCAGCTTAGCAGAGCCCATGAACACTGAAGCTTTCTTT. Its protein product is CASSLAEPMNTEAFF.

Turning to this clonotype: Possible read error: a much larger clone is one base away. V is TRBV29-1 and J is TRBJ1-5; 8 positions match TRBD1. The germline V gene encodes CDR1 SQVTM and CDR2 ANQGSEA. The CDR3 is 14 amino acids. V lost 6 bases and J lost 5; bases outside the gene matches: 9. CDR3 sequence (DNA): TGCAGCGTCGCGACAGGGGTACGCGATCAGCCCCAGCATTTT. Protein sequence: CSVATGVRDQPQHF.

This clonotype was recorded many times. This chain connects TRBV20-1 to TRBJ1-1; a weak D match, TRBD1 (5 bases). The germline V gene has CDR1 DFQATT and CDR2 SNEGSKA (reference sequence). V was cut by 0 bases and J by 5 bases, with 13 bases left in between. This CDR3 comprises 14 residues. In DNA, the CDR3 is TGCAGTGCTAGAGAAGGGGAGGTGGAGACTGAAGCTTTCTTT. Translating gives CSAREGEVETEAFF.

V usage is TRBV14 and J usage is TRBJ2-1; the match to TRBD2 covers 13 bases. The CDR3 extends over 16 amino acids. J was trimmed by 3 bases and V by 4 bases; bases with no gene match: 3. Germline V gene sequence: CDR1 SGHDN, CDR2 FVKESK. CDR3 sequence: CASSRRTSGSYNEQFF. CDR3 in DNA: TGTGCCAGCAGCCGCCGGACTAGCGGGAGCTACAATGAGCAGTTCTTC.

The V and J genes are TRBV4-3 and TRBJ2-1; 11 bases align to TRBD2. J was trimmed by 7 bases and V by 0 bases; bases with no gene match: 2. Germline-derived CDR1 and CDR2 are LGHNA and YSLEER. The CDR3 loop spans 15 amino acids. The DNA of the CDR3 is TGCGCCAGCAGCCAAGATCCTAGCGGGAGGAATGAGCAGTTCTTC. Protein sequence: CASSQDPSGRNEQFF.

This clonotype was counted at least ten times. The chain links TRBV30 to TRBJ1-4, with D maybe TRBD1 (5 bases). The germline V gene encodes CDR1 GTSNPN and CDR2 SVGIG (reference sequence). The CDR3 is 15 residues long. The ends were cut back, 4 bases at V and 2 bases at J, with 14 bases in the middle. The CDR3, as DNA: TGTGCCTGGACCCGACCGGGACTGACTAATGAAAAACTGTTTTTT. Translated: CAWTRPGLTNEKLFF. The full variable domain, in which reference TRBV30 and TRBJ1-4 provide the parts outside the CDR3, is SQTIHQWPATLVQPVGSPLSLECTVEGTSNPNLYWYRQAAGRGLQLLFYSVGIGQISSEVPQNLSASRPQDRQFILSSKKLLLSDSGFYLCAWTRPGLTNEKLFFGSGTQLSVL.

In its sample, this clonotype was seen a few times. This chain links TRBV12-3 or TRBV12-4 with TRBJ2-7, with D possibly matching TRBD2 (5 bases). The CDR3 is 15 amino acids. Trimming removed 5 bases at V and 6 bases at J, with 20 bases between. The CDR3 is CASSPRNREFGEQYF. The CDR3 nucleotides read TGTGCCAGCAGTCCCCGGAATAGGGAGTTTGGCGAGCAGTACTTC.

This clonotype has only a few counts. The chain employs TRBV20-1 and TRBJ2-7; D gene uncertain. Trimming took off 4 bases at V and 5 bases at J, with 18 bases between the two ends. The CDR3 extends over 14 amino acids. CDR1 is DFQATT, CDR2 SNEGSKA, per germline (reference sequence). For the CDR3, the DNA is TGCAGTGCTACTGTCCTTACGCCTGGGAACGAGCAGTACTTC. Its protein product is CSATVLTPGNEQYF.

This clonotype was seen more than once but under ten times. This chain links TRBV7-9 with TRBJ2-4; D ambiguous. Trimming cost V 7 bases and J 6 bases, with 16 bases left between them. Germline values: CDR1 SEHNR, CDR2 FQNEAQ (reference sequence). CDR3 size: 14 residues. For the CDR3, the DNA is TGTGCCAGCATGAACAGTATTCTGAGAAACATTCAGTACTTC. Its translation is CASMNSILRNIQYF.

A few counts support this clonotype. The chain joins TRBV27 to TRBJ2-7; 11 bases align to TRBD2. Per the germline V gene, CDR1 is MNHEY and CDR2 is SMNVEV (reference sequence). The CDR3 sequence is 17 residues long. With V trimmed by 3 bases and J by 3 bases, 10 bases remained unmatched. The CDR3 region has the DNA TGTGCCAGCAGTTTTAAGATGGGGACTAGCGGAGTCTACGAGCAGTACGTC. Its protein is CASSFKMGTSGVYEQYV.

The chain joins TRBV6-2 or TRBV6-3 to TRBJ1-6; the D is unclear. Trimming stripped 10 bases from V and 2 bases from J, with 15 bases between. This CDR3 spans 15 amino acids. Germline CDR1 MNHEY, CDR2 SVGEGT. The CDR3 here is CATRAPGAYNSPLHF. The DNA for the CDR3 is TGTGCCACGCGAGCGCCGGGAGCCTATAATTCACCCCTCCACTTT.

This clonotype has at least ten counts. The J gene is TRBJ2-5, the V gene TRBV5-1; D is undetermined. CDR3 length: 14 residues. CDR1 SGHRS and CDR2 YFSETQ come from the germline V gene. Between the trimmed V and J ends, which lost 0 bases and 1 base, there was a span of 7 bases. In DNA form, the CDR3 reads TGCGCCAGCAGCTTGGGCCAGTCCCAAGAGACCCAGTACTTC. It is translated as CASSLGQSQETQYF.

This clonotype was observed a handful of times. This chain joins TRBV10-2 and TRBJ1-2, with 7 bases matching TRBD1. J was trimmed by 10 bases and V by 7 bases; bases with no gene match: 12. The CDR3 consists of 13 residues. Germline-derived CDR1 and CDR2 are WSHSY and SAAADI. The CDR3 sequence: CASTMNRGADYTF. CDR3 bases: TGCGCCAGCACCATGAACAGGGGCGCAGACTACACCTTC.

For the CDR3, the DNA is TGCGCCAGCAGCCACAGGGAGACGAACACCGGGGAGCTGTTTTTT. Translation: CASSHRETNTGELFF. The V and J genes are TRBV4-1 and TRBJ2-2; either TRBD1 or TRBD2 may fit D (5 bases each). Per germline, CDR1 MGHRA and CDR2 YSYEKL. V was shortened by 3 bases and J by 0 bases, with 8 bases between the two germline ends. The CDR3 spans 15 residues.